The present T cell receptor (beta chain) was sequenced within a study of blood T cell repertoires in COVID-19 (dated by TCRdb to the early 2020s). General notes on the study: The collaborator samples originated in the United States, Italy and Spain and spanned the acute and convalescent phases of COVID-19. The material from the prospective study consisted of cDNA or gDNA derived from T cells, B-cell-depleted T cells, or PBMCs. Where available, HLA class I and class II types were taken from metadata supplied by the sample provider and were not determined by assay-based typing. A freely available public database, intended as a resource for researchers studying the immune response to SARS-CoV-2, is where the repertoires were released. Nearly every sample came with metadata listing a de-identified subject ID, COVID-19 status, age in years and sex. Subjects who had been exposed to COVID-19, were actively infected with it, or had recovered from it provided the deeply sampled blood TCRbeta repertoires that made up the dataset. Samples were obtained from the ongoing ImmuneRACE study (first 160 participants) and from 950 to 1,500 subjects provided by 6 global collaborators. Study-wide findings and limitations: Clinical and demographic metadata were provided uncurated, with the amount varying by source and participant.

TCRbeta CDR3 regions were amplified from genomic DNA using the immunoSEQ Assay, a bias-controlled multiplex PCR. The original methods were these. The number of nucleated cells in each sample was estimated by amplification of reference gene primers within the assay. Sequence reads were collapsed and filtered to measure the absolute abundance of every unique TCRbeta CDR3 rearrangement. For each sample, productive Simpson clonality was calculated by taking the square root of Simpson's diversity index across productive rearrangements. TCRdb mirrors the immuneACCESS table, restricted to in-frame sequences. Some clones are absent from its copies; in checked studies, under half trace to an unresolved V gene, and the reason for the others is unknown. That table supplies the V and J calls and clone size; D and trimming were determined from the DNA. Within this sample are more than 70,000 clones, with 86% of them counted one time only. The leading ten clones occupy roughly a sixth of the sample.

This clone appeared once. No antigen is known for it. Qualities for individual bases were not recorded, and no much larger clone is one base off. Deletion took 5 bases off V and 0 bases off J, with a span of 9 bases between the germline ends. Including the terminal cysteine and phenylalanine, the CDR3 comprises 14 residues. Only CDR3 DNA remains: 42 bases, in frame from the first base. CDR1 and CDR2 are drawn from the germline V gene: SGDLS, YYNGEE. The collaborating institutions used their own protocols to collect whole blood in K2EDTA tubes. Collaborator samples were shipped for TCRbeta analysis as frozen whole blood, isolated PBMCs, or DNA extracted from either sample type.

This sequence uses TRBV9 and TRBJ1-3; a weak D assignment points to TRBD1 (5 bases agree). The sequenced sample was peripheral blood. The receptor was isolated from a woman of 80 years or more with acute or convalescent COVID-19. The CDR3 region has the sequence CASSAGISGNTIYF. In nucleotides, the sequence is TGTGCCAGCAGTGCAGGGATCTCTGGAAACACCATATATTTT.